One sample yielded the 28 T cell receptor beta chains listed below, sequenced in a study of blood T cell repertoires in COVID-19 (dated by TCRdb to the early 2020s). The library was obtained by the immunoSEQ multiplex PCR assay. TCRdb re-hosts the immuneACCESS table, in-frame sequences only. Its copies lack some clones; in the studies checked, an unresolved V gene accounts for under half of them, and the cause for the rest is not known. This sample gives about 300,000 clones in total; 80% to 90% of them show up just once. 2.2% of the sample is in the top ten clones. The sample taken for sequencing was PBMCs or T cells enriched from blood (not recorded which). The receptors shown here come from a man aged 25-45 years who had recovered from COVID-19.

This clone was detected only once. The chain has TRBV29-1 and TRBJ2-5; D unclear. Germline-derived CDR1 and CDR2 are SQVTM and ANQGSEA. V dropped 4 bases and J dropped 4 bases, with 10 bases sitting between them. The CDR3 is 12 amino acids. CDR3 nucleotide sequence: TGCAGCGTTGTCGTAGTTCGAGAGACCCAGTACTTC. Translation gives CSVVVVRETQYF.

This clone came up a few times. The chain is built from TRBV5-6 and TRBJ1-5; D is ambiguous. This CDR3 comprises 15 residues. The V end lost 0 bases, the J end lost 6 bases, and 13 bases lay between the germline ends. Per the germline V gene, CDR1 is SGHDT and CDR2 is YYEEEE. In nucleotides, the CDR3 is TGTGCCAGCAGCTTGGGGCCTTCAGTAAGTCAGCCCCAGCATTTT. Translating gives CASSLGPSVSQPQHF.

This clone was counted between two and nine times. This chain joins TRBV11-1 and TRBJ1-2; perhaps TRBD1 as D (5 bases). Germline V gives CDR1 SGHAT, CDR2 FQDESV (reference sequence). The CDR3 is 15 residues long. The V end was cut by 1 base, the J end by 4 bases, with 13 bases between. CDR3 sequence (DNA): TGTGCCAGCAGCTTAGGGGCAGGGAACGTCTATGGCTACACCTTC. Its protein is CASSLGAGNVYGYTF.

Note on this clone: This sample includes further DNA sequences coding for the same CDR3. This chain connects TRBV7-9 to TRBJ2-5; TRBD1 aligns across 7 bases. The germline V gene encodes CDR1 SEHNR and CDR2 FQNEAQ (reference sequence). There are 14 residues in the CDR3. V dropped 3 bases and J dropped 1; count of bases not matched to a gene: 2. CDR3: CASSLTGRQETQYF. The CDR3 region has the DNA TGTGCCAGCAGCTTGACAGGGCGCCAAGAGACCCAGTACTTC.

J is TRBJ2-1 and V is TRBV7-9; D gene ambiguous. The germline V gene has CDR1 SEHNR and CDR2 FQNEAQ (reference sequence). The CDR3 extends over 15 amino acids. The V end lost 1 base, the J end lost 2 bases, and 9 bases lay between the germline ends. The CDR3 coding sequence is TGTGCCAGCAGCTTAGAACCCCCGGCCTACAATGAGCAGTTCTTC. The encoded protein is CASSLEPPAYNEQFF. Filled out from reference TRBV7-9 and TRBJ2-1, the complete variable domain reads DTGVSQNPRHKITKRGQNVTFRCDPISEHNRLYWYRQTLGQGPEFLTYFQNEAQLEKSRLLSDRFSAERPKGSFSTLEIQRTEQGDSAMYLCASSLEPPAYNEQFFGPGTRLTVL.

CDR3 coding DNA: TGTGCCAGCACCGCGAGGTATCAGCCCCAGCATTTT. It is translated as CASTARYQPQHF. The chain carries TRBV6-5 and TRBJ1-5; D not certain. This CDR3 region has 12 residues. The germline V gene encodes CDR1 MNHEY and CDR2 SVGAGI. V lost 7 bases to trimming and J lost 5 bases, with 9 bases between them.

This chain connects TRBV18 to TRBJ1-2; 7 nucleotides agree with TRBD1. There are 12 residues in the CDR3. Trimming cost V 8 bases and J 5 bases; bases outside gene matches: 5. Germline lookup yields CDR1 KGHSH and CDR2 LQKENI. CDR3 nucleotides: TGTGCCAGCGCCGGGACAGAGTATGGCTACACCTTC. Translating it yields CASAGTEYGYTF.

The V and J genes are TRBV5-1 and TRBJ2-3, with TRBD1 matching over 9 bases. The trim removed 4 bases at V and 3 bases at J, leaving 3 bases unmatched. Germline V lookup: CDR1 SGHRS, CDR2 YFSETQ. This CDR3 contains 14 residues. The CDR3 nucleotides are TGCGCCAGCAGCGAGGGACAGGGTACAGATACGCAGTATTTT. Its translation is CASSEGQGTDTQYF.

The gene calls are TRBV29-1 and TRBJ2-2, with TRBD2 as a possible D gene (6 bases). The CDR3 extends over 14 amino acids. The germline V gene encodes CDR1 SQVTM and CDR2 ANQGSEA. Trimming took 4 bases from V and 2 from J, leaving 11 bases between them. The CDR3 loop reads CSVGRDGNTGELFF. DNA for the CDR3: TGCAGCGTTGGGAGGGACGGTAACACCGGGGAGCTGTTTTTT.

The V call is TRBV6-5, the J call TRBJ2-5; tentatively, D is TRBD2 (5 bases). Germline V lookup: CDR1 MNHEY, CDR2 SVGAGI. The CDR3 totals 13 residues. Trimming took 7 bases from V and 2 from J, leaving 11 bases between them. The chain's CDR3 is CASTPPGQETQYF. The CDR3 nucleotides are TGTGCCAGCACCCCTCCGGGGCAAGAGACCCAGTACTTC.

This rearrangement joins TRBV19 to TRBJ1-5, with D uncertain. The CDR3 totals 13 residues. The V end was cut by 6 bases, the J end by 0 bases, with 6 bases between. In germline, CDR1 is LNHDA, CDR2 SQIVND (reference sequence). CDR3 nucleotides: TGTGCCAGTAGAACTATTAGCAATCAGCCCCAGCATTTT. This encodes CASRTISNQPQHF.

The V call is TRBV7-9, the J call TRBJ1-2; 7 bases align to TRBD1. V shed 6 bases and J 4 bases; nucleotides not matched to a gene: 17. Germline CDR1 and CDR2: SEHNR and FQNEAQ (reference sequence). The CDR3 contains 17 residues. The CDR3 region has the DNA TGTGCCAGCAGGCCCAAGTTAGACAGGGTCGATGCCTATGGCTACACCTTC. This sequence encodes CASRPKLDRVDAYGYTF.

The chain employs TRBV7-3 and TRBJ2-7; maybe TRBD1 (6 bases). The V gene's germline CDR1 is SGHTA and CDR2 FQGTGA. This CDR3 has 14 amino acids. V was trimmed by 6 bases and J by 3 bases, leaving 15 bases between them. The CDR3 sequence: CASRLRAGDYEQYF. The CDR3 DNA is TGTGCCAGCAGACTAAGGGCAGGGGACTACGAGCAGTACTTC.

This chain connects TRBV11-2 to TRBJ2-3; 10 nucleotides match TRBD2. Germline V CDR1 and CDR2: SGHAT, FQNNGV. The CDR3 loop spans 14 amino acids. V lost 6 bases to trimming and J lost 3 bases; unmatched junction nucleotides: 3. CDR3 sequence: CASRIAGGTDTQYF. Written as DNA, the CDR3 is TGTGCCAGCAGGATAGCGGGGGGTACAGATACGCAGTATTTT. Based on the CDR3 plus reference TRBV11-2 and TRBJ2-3, the full variable domain is EAGVAQSPRYKIIEKRQSVAFWCNPISGHATLYWYQQILGQGPKLLIQFQNNGVVDDSQLPKDRFSAERLKGVDSTLKIQPAKLEDSAVYLCASRIAGGTDTQYFGPGTRLTVL.

The V gene is TRBV13, the J gene TRBJ1-1; 7 bases map to TRBD1. The trim removed 0 bases at V and 3 bases at J, leaving 1 base unmatched. Germline values: CDR1 PRHDT, CDR2 FYEKMQ (reference sequence). The CDR3 sequence is 14 residues long. CDR3 sequence: CASSLGQGDTEAFF. The CDR3 nucleotides are TGTGCCAGCAGCTTAGGCCAGGGGGACACTGAAGCTTTCTTT.

The chain combines TRBV30 with TRBJ1-1; D remains unclear. V lost 5 bases to trimming and J lost 5 bases, with 9 bases between them. Germline loops: CDR1 GTSNPN, CDR2 SVGIG (reference sequence). The length of the CDR3 is 11 residues. The CDR3 DNA reads as TGTGCCTGGGCGGGAGGAACTGAAGCTTTCTTT. This encodes CAWAGGTEAFF.

This clone was observed a few times. The rearrangement joins TRBV5-6 to TRBJ1-2, with D possibly TRBD1 on 5 matching bases. In germline, CDR1 is SGHDT, CDR2 YYEEEE. Trimming removed 3 bases from V and 2 bases from J, with 8 bases in between. The CDR3 loop spans 13 amino acids. CDR3 loop: CASSSPGNYGYTF. The CDR3 DNA reads TGTGCCAGCAGCTCCCCAGGGAACTATGGCTACACCTTC.

The chain employs TRBV2 and TRBJ1-2, with D perhaps TRBD1 (5 bases). Germline loops: CDR1 SNHLY, CDR2 FYNNEI. This CDR3 contains 16 residues. V dropped 1 base and J dropped 4 bases, with 16 bases sitting between them. The CDR3 spells CASSEVTESLFYGYTF. The CDR3 nucleotides read TGTGCCAGCAGTGAAGTGACAGAGAGTTTGTTCTATGGCTACACCTTC.

The chain has TRBV6-5 and TRBJ1-3; D perhaps matches TRBD1 (5 bases). The CDR3 contains 14 residues. V shed 4 bases and J shed 1 base, with 8 bases lying between them. From germline, CDR1 is MNHEY and CDR2 SVGAGI. The CDR3 loop is CASSWQGSGNTIYF. The CDR3 region has the DNA TGTGCCAGCAGTTGGCAGGGATCTGGAAACACCATATATTTT.

The V and J genes are TRBV24-1 and TRBJ1-6, with D perhaps TRBD1 (6 bases). The CDR3 runs 13 residues. The germline V gene has CDR1 KGHDR and CDR2 SFDVKD. V was cut by 5 bases and J by 9 bases, with 10 bases left in between. CDR3 in DNA: TGTGCCACCAGTGCAGGGGTAGGTTCACCCCTCCACTTT. This translates into CATSAGVGSPLHF.

This chain connects TRBV5-3 to TRBJ2-7; 9 positions agree with TRBD1. TRBV5-3 is an ORF, with its function uncertain. The ends lost 5 bases at V and 6 bases at J; junction bases unmatched: 18. CDR3 length equals 17 residues. CDR3 amino acids: CARSKKRQPGQGSEQYF. The CDR3 bases are TGTGCCAGAAGTAAGAAACGCCAACCGGGACAGGGTTCCGAGCAGTACTTC.

The V and J genes are TRBV7-9 and TRBJ1-1; D is unresolved. The CDR3 spans 14 residues. In germline, CDR1 is SEHNR, CDR2 FQNEAQ (reference sequence). V was pared by 2 bases and J by 1 base, with 8 bases between. In DNA, the CDR3 is TGTGCCAGCAGCTTAAATCCCCAGAACACTGAAGCTTTCTTT. This sequence encodes CASSLNPQNTEAFF.

The table lists this clone with a count of one. This rearrangement joins TRBV6-5 to TRBJ1-1; possible D gene TRBD1, 6 bases. The CDR3 is 16 residues long. Germline V gives CDR1 MNHEY, CDR2 SVGAGI. V gave up 3 bases and J gave up 0 bases, with 14 bases separating them. Written as DNA, the CDR3 is TGTGCCAGCAGTTATCGTGCTGGACAGCTGAACACTGAAGCTTTCTTT. It yields the protein CASSYRAGQLNTEAFF.

This chain joins TRBV7-6 and TRBJ1-3; D gene ambiguous. CDR3 length: 16 residues. CDR1 SGHVS and CDR2 FNYEAQ come from the germline V gene. Between the trimmed V and J ends, which lost 1 base and 0 bases, there was a span of 10 bases. In DNA, the CDR3 is TGTGCCAGCAGCTTAGGGGCCCTTACCTCTGGAAACACCATATATTTT. Translating it yields CASSLGALTSGNTIYF.

The rearrangement joins TRBV6-5 to TRBJ1-6, with D possibly TRBD1 on 5 matching bases. The CDR3 has 14 residues. Germline CDR1 is MNHEY and CDR2 is SVGAGI. The V gene lost 5 bases and the J gene lost 10 bases, with 15 bases spanning the gap. The CDR3 bases are TGTGCCAGCAGTCGGCCGTGGGGCTTCTCACCCCTCCACTTT. It specifies CASSRPWGFSPLHF.

The CDR3 DNA sequence: TGTGCCAGCAGCGTAGGCGGGAATGAAAAACTGTTTTTT. The encoded protein is CASSVGGNEKLFF. The genes are TRBV9 and TRBJ1-4; no clear D gene. V shed 0 bases and J shed 5 bases, with 5 bases lying between them. Per the germline V gene, CDR1 is SGDLS and CDR2 is YYNGEE. CDR3 length: 13 amino acids.

This clone was detected many times. The rearrangement uses TRBV21-1 and TRBJ1-1. TRBV21-1 is described as a pseudogene. This CDR3 has 12 residues. The CDR3 here is CASSKAPREAFF. As DNA, the CDR3 is TGTGCCAGCAGCAAAGCGCCGAGAGAAGCTTTCTTT.

This clone came up once. The V call is TRBV7-9, the J call TRBJ2-3; D perhaps matches TRBD2 (5 bases). Trimming left V 2 bases short and J 0 bases short, with 9 bases between. The CDR3 sequence is 15 residues long. CDR1 and CDR2 (germline): SEHNR, FQNEAQ (reference sequence). In nucleotides, the CDR3 is TGTGCCAGCAGCTTACTGGCGGGTAGCACAGATACGCAGTATTTT. Amino acid sequence: CASSLLAGSTDTQYF.